This section outlines one TCR beta chain sequence together with its context. The data originate from a study of blood T cell repertoires in COVID-19. Clones were read by immunoSEQ multiplex PCR, and TCRdb kept only the in-frame ones, dropping some. Among about 240,000 clones listed, about four fifths were seen once. This clonotype was sampled from a man aged 25-45 years who had recovered from COVID-19. Sample: peripheral blood.

Here the CDR3 reads CASSSGTRDTGELFF. The CDR3 bases are TGCGCCAGCAGCTCCGGGACAAGGGATACCGGGGAGCTGTTTTTT. The chain carries TRBV5-1 and TRBJ2-2; D possibly corresponds to TRBD1 (6 bases). Trimming removed 3 bases from V and 5 bases from J, with 14 bases in between. Germline V CDR1 and CDR2: SGHRS, YFSETQ. CDR3 length equals 15 residues.